Listed below are T cell receptor beta chains from one sample, sequenced in a study of shared clonotypes between healthy human individuals. Sequencing used immunoSEQ multiplex PCR; TCRdb keeps in-frame clones, though not all of them. The sample has fewer than 600,000 clones; roughly 80% are singletons. Sequencing was carried out using PBMCs. The source of these receptors is a woman in her 40s in good health. Some clones in this sample may be carry-over from other donors' samples. Each CDR3 is given with its conserved first and last residue. D genes are given only for firm matches. Rows may omit the clone size; those that give it use once, few, many or a size class.

V gene,clone size,D gene,J gene,CDR3 length,CDR3 protein,CDR3 DNA
TRBV11-2,.,.,TRBJ2-5,14,CASSPLQGQETQYF,TGTGCCAGCAGCCCCCTTCAGGGACAAGAGACCCAGTACTTC
TRBV4-2,once,.,TRBJ1-1,14,CASSQGGRRPEAFF,TGTGCCAGCAGCCAAGGGGGGCGGAGACCTGAAGCTTTCTTT
TRBV5-3,.,.,TRBJ2-1,17,CARSLPTYPPGYNEQFF,TGTGCCAGAAGCTTGCCTACCTATCCGCCCGGCTACAATGAGCAGTTCTTC
TRBV5-6,.,.,TRBJ2-1,15,CASSSEGLAYNEQFF,TGTGCCAGCAGCTCGGAGGGACTCGCCTACAATGAGCAGTTCTTC
TRBV5-4,.,.,TRBJ1-2,16,CASSAGENVGGYGYTF,TGTGCCAGCAGCGCGGGGGAAAATGTAGGTGGCTATGGCTACACCTTC
TRBV28,.,TRBD1,TRBJ1-4,14,CASSHGQGREKLFF,TGTGCCAGCAGTCACGGACAGGGACGTGAAAAACTGTTTTTT
TRBV28,.,TRBD1,TRBJ2-2,13,CASVDRAHGELFF,TGTGCCAGCGTCGACAGGGCACACGGGGAGCTGTTTTTT
TRBV15,.,TRBD1,TRBJ2-1,20,CATSKTPGQGRGLTYNEQFF,TGTGCCACCAGCAAGACGCCGGGACAGGGTAGGGGCCTTACGTACAATGAGCAGTTCTTC
TRBV5-5,.,.,TRBJ2-7,14,CASSLYRDGYEQYF,TGTGCCAGCAGCTTATACAGGGATGGCTACGAGCAGTACTTC
TRBV5-5,.,.,TRBJ2-2,12,CASSLAGRELFF,TGTGCCAGCAGCTTGGCAGGGCGGGAGCTGTTTTTT
TRBV5-1,.,.,TRBJ2-3,14,CASTSRGNADTQYF,TGCGCCAGCACATCCAGGGGTAACGCAGATACGCAGTATTTT
TRBV18,.,TRBD2,TRBJ2-7,20,CASSVSVGGLAGGTTYEQYF,TGTGCCAGCTCAGTTTCCGTTGGAGGGCTAGCGGGCGGAACAACCTACGAGCAGTACTTC
TRBV7-6,few,.,TRBJ2-7,13,CASSFDPSYEQYF,TGTGCCAGCAGCTTTGATCCCTCCTACGAGCAGTACTTC
TRBV5-6,.,.,TRBJ2-2,14,CASRPRGETGELFF,TGTGCCAGCAGACCAAGAGGGGAAACCGGGGAGCTGTTTTTT
TRBV7-9,.,.,TRBJ1-1,17,CASSLGSYGTPNTEAFF,TGTGCCAGCAGCTTAGGGTCGTACGGAACACCGAACACTGAAGCTTTCTTT
TRBV6-5,.,.,TRBJ2-7,13,CATQTGSLYEQYF,TGTGCCACCCAGACAGGATCTCTCTACGAGCAGTACTTC
TRBV9,few,.,TRBJ2-2,12,CASSPRTGELFF,TGTGCCAGCAGCCCCCGAACCGGGGAGCTGTTTTTT
TRBV19,.,TRBD2,TRBJ2-3,15,CASKRSGRAGDTQYF,TGTGCCAGTAAGAGAAGCGGGAGGGCGGGGGATACGCAGTATTTT
TRBV18,.,TRBD2,TRBJ2-5,14,CASSHSGSKETQYF,TGTGCCAGCTCACATAGCGGGAGTAAGGAGACCCAGTACTTC
TRBV20-1,.,.,TRBJ2-5,10,CSAGGETQYF,TGCAGTGCTGGCGGGGAGACCCAGTACTTC
TRBV4-3,once,.,TRBJ1-5,15,CASSSRWNSNQPQHF,TGCGCCAGCAGCTCCCGGTGGAATAGCAATCAGCCCCAGCATTTT
TRBV16,.,.,TRBJ2-5,14,CASSQTWFGETQYF,TGTGCCAGCAGCCAAACGTGGTTCGGGGAGACCCAGTACTTC
TRBV30,many,.,TRBJ2-1,13,CAWSAGPYNEQFF,TGTGCCTGGAGTGCCGGACCGTACAATGAGCAGTTCTTC
TRBV7-9,few,.,TRBJ2-3,13,CASNGRPTDTQYF,TGTGCCAGCAATGGGAGACCCACAGATACGCAGTATTTT
TRBV6-1,few,.,TRBJ2-5,14,CASNQDWVQETQYF,TGTGCCAGCAACCAAGACTGGGTACAAGAGACCCAGTACTTC
TRBV5-1,once,TRBD2,TRBJ2-1,16,CASSSGMAGAYNEQFF,TGCGCCAGCAGCTCCGGGATGGCGGGAGCCTACAATGAGCAGTTCTTC
TRBV9,.,.,TRBJ2-7,14,CASSPGGRPYEQYF,TGTGCCAGCAGCCCCGGAGGGCGCCCCTACGAGCAGTACTTC
TRBV2,.,.,TRBJ2-1,15,CASSNEGGTHNEQFF,TGTGCCAGCAGCAACGAGGGCGGGACTCACAATGAGCAGTTCTTC
TRBV18,.,.,TRBJ2-2,14,CASSPNDYTGELFF,TGTGCCAGCTCACCAAACGACTACACCGGGGAGCTGTTTTTT
TRBV5-1,.,.,TRBJ2-7,15,CASSLYGHGNYEQYF,TGCGCCAGCAGCTTGTACGGACATGGGAACTACGAGCAGTACTTC
TRBV5-1,.,.,TRBJ2-2,21,CASSLTVFWEPAGGRTGELFF,TGCGCCAGCAGCTTGACAGTATTTTGGGAACCAGCCGGAGGACGGACCGGGGAGCTGTTTTTT
TRBV28,.,TRBD1,TRBJ2-2,15,CASSLPGQGSGELFF,TGTGCCAGCAGCCTCCCGGGACAGGGTTCCGGGGAGCTGTTTTTT
TRBV4-3,.,TRBD2,TRBJ2-1,16,CASSQAGGRVYNEQFF,TGCGCCAGCAGCCAAGCGGGCGGGAGGGTTTACAATGAGCAGTTCTTC
TRBV29-1,.,.,TRBJ1-2,13,CSTSEAAYYGYTF,TGCAGCACCTCCGAGGCCGCTTACTATGGCTACACCTTC
TRBV5-1,.,.,TRBJ2-7,13,CASSLAQGYEQYF,TGCGCCAGCAGCTTGGCTCAGGGTTACGAGCAGTACTTC
TRBV5-4,.,TRBD2,TRBJ2-7,15,CASSKLAGGSYEQYF,TGTGCCAGCAGCAAACTAGCGGGAGGGTCGTACGAGCAGTACTTC
TRBV11-2,once,TRBD2,TRBJ2-1,14,CASSAPGGHNEQFF,TGTGCCAGCAGCGCACCGGGGGGTCACAATGAGCAGTTCTTC
TRBV9,.,TRBD1,TRBJ2-7,14,CASSVDGTAYEQYF,TGTGCCAGCAGCGTAGACGGGACAGCCTACGAGCAGTACTTC
TRBV5-1,once,TRBD1,TRBJ1-2,18,CASSLAPGQGGSNYGYTF,TGCGCCAGCAGCTTGGCCCCGGGACAGGGGGGGTCTAACTATGGCTACACCTTC
TRBV27,.,.,TRBJ2-7,12,CATSPPWGEQYF,TGTGCCACCAGTCCCCCCTGGGGCGAGCAGTACTTC
TRBV27,.,.,TRBJ1-5,17,CASSPTGTYYSNQPQHF,TGTGCCAGCAGTCCGACTGGGACATACTATAGCAATCAGCCCCAGCATTTT
TRBV5-1,.,.,TRBJ1-2,14,CASSPGQTGYGYTF,TGCGCCAGCAGCCCCGGACAAACTGGCTATGGCTACACCTTC
TRBV11-3,.,.,TRBJ2-2,14,CASSLDADTGELFF,TGTGCCAGCAGCTTAGACGCGGACACCGGGGAGCTGTTTTTT
TRBV6-5,.,.,TRBJ2-5,13,CASSSWTQETQYF,TGTGCCAGCAGTTCTTGGACCCAAGAGACCCAGTACTTC
TRBV5-1,.,TRBD1,TRBJ1-2,15,CASSFQGQADYGYTF,TGCGCCAGCAGCTTCCAAGGACAGGCCGATTATGGCTACACCTTC
TRBV7-9,.,TRBD2,TRBJ2-2,19,CASSAPGLAGGPNTGELFF,TGTGCCAGCAGCGCGCCGGGACTAGCGGGAGGACCGAACACCGGGGAGCTGTTTTTT
TRBV19,.,.,TRBJ2-1,15,CASSISGEWANEQFF,TGTGCCAGTAGTATATCGGGGGAGTGGGCAAATGAGCAGTTCTTC
TRBV11-2,once,TRBD2,TRBJ2-3,16,CASSPWEGTSTDTQYF,TGTGCCAGCAGCCCCTGGGAGGGGACTAGCACAGATACGCAGTATTTT
TRBV4-2,.,.,TRBJ2-6,16,CASSLSSGSGANVLTF,TGTGCCAGCAGCCTTTCGTCGGGGTCTGGGGCCAACGTCCTGACTTTC
TRBV18,.,TRBD1,TRBJ2-7,15,CASSPTDRFSYEQYF,TGTGCCAGCTCACCGACGGACAGGTTTTCCTACGAGCAGTACTTC
TRBV10-1,.,TRBD2,TRBJ2-1,17,CASSGGASGRGLNEQFF,TGCGCCAGCAGTGGGGGGGCGAGCGGGAGGGGACTCAATGAGCAGTTCTTC
TRBV13,.,.,TRBJ2-5,15,CASSLGDRTQETQYF,TGTGCCAGCAGCTTAGGGGACAGAACTCAAGAGACCCAGTACTTC